This T cell receptor beta chain is from a study of shared clonotypes between healthy human individuals. The study, taken as a whole, reports: Around 4.9% of naive CD4 clonotypes were shared across a handful of donors.

Recent acute infections and vaccinations were absent in the healthy HIV-negative adult donors. Comment on this clone: The target antigen is unknown.

In the original workflow: Junction-only sequences produced by ImmunoSEQ had no quality scores, so filtering differed. The table came from immunoSEQ multiplex PCR; TCRdb's copy has only in-frame clones and leaves some out. From that table come the V and J calls and clone size; the DNA was used to work out D and trimming. The top ten clones hold around 0.61% of a sample with over a million clones, around 82% of them seen once. The TCR was taken from a man younger than 35 in good health. Some clones in this sample may be carry-over from other donors' samples. The sequenced sample consisted of memory CD4+ T cells from PBMCs. Subset: CD45RA-negative fraction.

Here the CDR3 DNA reads TGTGCCAGCAGCCGGACAGGCCTGGGCTACGAGCAGTACTTC. Translating it yields CASSRTGLGYEQYF. V is TRBV28 and J is TRBJ2-7; 7 bases line up with TRBD1. The CDR3 consists of 14 residues. V trimming: 6 bases; J trimming: 3 bases; junction bases outside the gene matches: 8. Germline V gives CDR1 MDHEN, CDR2 SYDVKM.